The 30 T cell receptor beta chains below come from one sample, sequenced in a study of T cells after yellow fever vaccination. Via MiXCR, TCRdb re-called the 5' RACE reads, giving one row per CDR3 protein. The table lists a few hundred thousand distinct CDR3 sequences, 9.5% to 13% of them singletons. Sequencing was performed on PBMCs, taken on the day of the first yellow fever vaccination. Source of these receptors: a man in his late teens or twenties who received the YFV17D yellow fever vaccine.

This clonotype was detected only a few times. This chain links TRBV4-2 with TRBJ2-5; perhaps TRBD2 as D (6 bases). The CDR3 extends over 14 amino acids. The germline V and J ends were trimmed by 0 bases and 4 bases, with 9 bases remaining between them. Looked up from germline, CDR1 is LGHNA and CDR2 is YNFKEQ. CDR3 coding DNA: TGTGCCAGCAGCCAAGATTTGGGAGGAGAGACCCAGTACTTC. This translates into CASSQDLGGETQYF.

The chain uses TRBV6-6 and TRBJ2-2; D not certain. The germline V gene has CDR1 MNHNY and CDR2 SVGAGI (reference sequence). CDR3 length: 13 amino acids. Trimming stripped 4 bases from V and 2 bases from J, with 5 bases between. The CDR3 nucleotides read TGTGCCAGCAGTTGGATTAACACCGGGGAGCTGTTTTTT. Amino acid sequence: CASSWINTGELFF.

The chain combines TRBV7-9 with TRBJ1-5; D gene unclear. This CDR3 has 16 residues. Deletions cut 5 bases from V and 5 bases from J, with 19 bases between. The V gene's germline CDR1 is SEHNR and CDR2 FQNEAQ (reference sequence). DNA for the CDR3: TGTGCCAGCAGCCCAGCGAGGGCGGGGAGGGATCAGCCCCAGCATTTT. It is translated as CASSPARAGRDQPQHF.

This chain links TRBV5-6 with TRBJ2-5, with 9 bases that match TRBD2. This CDR3 region has 14 residues. The V gene end was trimmed by 9 bases and the J gene end by 3 bases; junction bases not matched to a gene: 9. Germline lookup yields CDR1 SGHDT and CDR2 YYEEEE. CDR3 sequence reads: CATEVAGAKETQYF. CDR3 in DNA: TGTGCCACCGAGGTAGCGGGGGCCAAAGAGACCCAGTACTTC.

This clonotype showed up just a few times. The rearrangement links TRBV6-1 to TRBJ1-4; 9 bases fit TRBD1. Germline trimming cut 4 bases from V and 7 bases from J; bases unmatched to any gene: 7. The CDR3 is made up of 15 amino acids. CDR1 is MNHNS and CDR2 is SASEGT in the germline V gene. CDR3 in amino acids: CASSGGTGRSEKLFF. In nucleotides, the CDR3 is TGTGCCAGCAGTGGGGGGACAGGGAGAAGTGAAAAACTGTTTTTT.

This clonotype was counted at least ten times. The rearrangement uses TRBV5-1 and TRBJ2-3, with 7 bases lining up with TRBD2. From germline, CDR1 is SGHRS and CDR2 YFSETQ. Trimming removed 4 bases from V and 0 bases from J; junction bases left unmatched: 5. The CDR3 has 15 residues. The CDR3 sequence: CASSGGLTSTDTQYF. The CDR3 nucleotides are TGCGCCAGCAGCGGGGGACTAACTAGCACAGATACGCAGTATTTT.

This clonotype was counted many times. The CDR3 loop reads CASSWGVRGGSSTDTQYF. CDR3 nucleotides: TGCGCCAGCAGCTGGGGGGTCCGAGGGGGGTCCAGCACAGATACGCAGTATTTT. The chain joins TRBV5-1 to TRBJ2-3; D tentatively fits TRBD1 or TRBD2 (6 bases each). The germline gives CDR1 SGHRS, CDR2 YFSETQ. V gave up 3 bases and J gave up 0 bases, with 20 bases separating them. This CDR3 comprises 18 residues.

The chain couples TRBV6-1 to TRBJ1-1; TRBD1 is a possible D gene (5 bases). The V gene's germline CDR1 is MNHNS and CDR2 SASEGT. The length of the CDR3 is 14 residues. V gave up 9 bases and J gave up 2 bases, with 16 bases separating them. The CDR3 sequence: CASEEGRSNTEAFF. The CDR3 DNA is TGTGCCAGTGAGGAGGGGAGGTCTAACACTGAAGCTTTCTTT.

V and J are TRBV6-1 and TRBJ1-1; 7 nucleotides match TRBD1. Germline CDR1 is MNHNS and CDR2 is SASEGT. Trimming at V came to 10 bases and at J to 9 bases, leaving 20 bases not matched to a gene. The length of the CDR3 is 15 residues. This CDR3 is CAIGDSGTANVKAFF. The CDR3 nucleotides are TGTGCCATCGGAGACTCCGGGACAGCAAATGTCAAAGCTTTCTTT.

This clonotype came up many times. The chain couples TRBV18 to TRBJ2-2; D is undetermined. CDR3 length: 15 amino acids. Per the germline V gene, CDR1 is KGHSH and CDR2 is LQKENI. V dropped 2 bases and J dropped 5 bases, with 12 bases sitting between them. The CDR3 protein is CASSPSSGLTGELFF. DNA of the CDR3: TGTGCCAGCTCACCAAGTTCCGGCCTTACCGGGGAGCTGTTTTTT.

This chain links TRBV5-1 with TRBJ2-3, with 7 bases that match TRBD1. V was clipped by 4 bases and J by 1 base; unmatched bases: 9. Germline CDR1 SGHRS, CDR2 YFSETQ. The CDR3 is 16 amino acids. The CDR3 is CASSLRQGRGTDTQYF. CDR3 bases: TGCGCCAGCAGCCTGCGACAGGGAAGGGGCACAGATACGCAGTATTTT.

This chain connects TRBV7-2 to TRBJ1-5; 8 nucleotides line up with TRBD1. The ends lost 5 bases at V and 5 bases at J; junction bases unmatched: 11. The CDR3 sequence is 16 residues long. Germline CDR1 reads SGHTA; CDR2 reads FQGNSA. The CDR3 DNA is TGTGCCAGCAGCGCTCGAACCGGGACAGGCGATCAGCCCCAGCATTTT. This gives the protein CASSARTGTGDQPQHF. Looking up the rest from reference TRBV7-2 and TRBJ1-5 gives the full variable domain: GAGVSQSPSNKVTEKGKDVELRCDPISGHTALYWYRQSLGQGLEFLIYFQGNSAPDKSGLPSDRFSAERTGGSVSTLTIQRTQQEDSAVYLCASSARTGTGDQPQHFGDGTRLSIL.

This clonotype has only a few counts. The rearrangement uses TRBV5-1 and TRBJ2-1; 8 bases map to TRBD1. Germline trimming cut 5 bases from V and 4 bases from J; bases unmatched to any gene: 8. Germline values: CDR1 SGHRS, CDR2 YFSETQ. The CDR3 contains 15 residues. CDR3 DNA: TGCGCCAGCAGGATAGGCAGGGGGCCATACAATGAGCAGTTCTTC. Amino acid sequence: CASRIGRGPYNEQFF.

The table lists this clonotype with a few counts. The rearrangement links TRBV7-9 to TRBJ2-7; the D is unclear. The ends were cut back, 5 bases at V and 7 bases at J, with 15 bases in the middle. The CDR3 is 13 amino acids. Germline assignment: CDR1 SEHNR and CDR2 FQNEAQ (reference sequence). CDR3 sequence reads: CASSRRHAGEQYV. Here the CDR3 DNA reads TGTGCCAGCAGCCGACGACATGCTGGGGAGCAGTACGTC.

This clonotype came up many times. The chain uses TRBV20-1 and TRBJ1-1; 7 bases agree with TRBD1. In germline, CDR1 is DFQATT, CDR2 SNEGSKA (reference sequence). Trimming at V came to 0 bases and at J to 11 bases, leaving 9 bases not matched to a gene. The CDR3 length is 13 residues. The CDR3 DNA sequence: TGCAGTGCTAGAGATTTGTTGGAGACAGGGGCTTTCTTT. Encoded protein: CSARDLLETGAFF.

This clonotype was recorded a few times. The chain recombines TRBV5-1 with TRBJ2-1; tentatively, D is TRBD2 (6 bases). Germline V gives CDR1 SGHRS, CDR2 YFSETQ. There are 18 residues in the CDR3. Trimming left V 0 bases short and J 1 base short, with 17 bases between. The CDR3 coding sequence is TGCGCCAGCAGCTTGGTGGTTGCGGGGATAGAGTCCTACAATGAGCAGTTCTTC. Translation: CASSLVVAGIESYNEQFF.

The chain links TRBV16 to TRBJ2-7; D not resolved. V was trimmed by 0 bases and J by 6 bases, leaving 12 bases between them. The CDR3 spans 14 residues. The germline V gene has CDR1 KGHSY and CDR2 FQNENV. Here the CDR3 reads CASSQSVYYPEQYV. The CDR3 bases are TGTGCCAGCAGCCAATCGGTCTATTACCCCGAGCAGTACGTC.

This clonotype was recorded a few times. The chain links TRBV5-1 to TRBJ1-1; tentative D call: TRBD1 (5 bases). Trimming left V 7 bases short and J 1 base short, with 8 bases between. The CDR3 contains 12 residues. Germline V lookup: CDR1 SGHRS, CDR2 YFSETQ. The CDR3 region is CASGGRNTEAFF. The CDR3 bases are TGCGCCAGCGGGGGAAGGAACACTGAAGCTTTCTTT.

At least ten counts were recorded for this clonotype. The gene calls are TRBV5-1 and TRBJ2-1, with D tentatively TRBD1 (6 bases). This CDR3 is built from 17 residues. Looked up from germline, CDR1 is SGHRS and CDR2 is YFSETQ. V was trimmed by 1 base and J by 3 bases, leaving 17 bases between them. CDR3 in DNA: TGCGCCAGCAGCTTGATCCCTGGACAGACCCGCTACAATGAGCAGTTCTTC. This translates into CASSLIPGQTRYNEQFF.

This clonotype was detected ten times or more. This rearrangement joins TRBV5-8 to TRBJ1-1, with 8 bases that match TRBD1. The CDR3 extends over 13 amino acids. Trimming removed 2 bases from V and 10 bases from J; junction bases left unmatched: 7. From germline, CDR1 is SGHTS and CDR2 YDEGEE. In DNA, the CDR3 is TGTGCCAGCAGCTTTACAGGGGGATTAGGAGCTTTCTTT. This gives the protein CASSFTGGLGAFF.

This clonotype occurred a few times. This rearrangement joins TRBV4-1 to TRBJ1-5; no clear D gene. Trimming shortened V by 0 bases and J by 1 base, and 13 bases separated the two germline ends. Per germline, CDR1 MGHRA and CDR2 YSYEKL. This CDR3 is built from 17 residues. The CDR3 here is CASSQDPQPLSNQPQHF. CDR3 bases: TGCGCCAGCAGCCAAGATCCCCAGCCACTCAGCAATCAGCCCCAGCATTTT.

This clonotype appeared a few times. V and J are TRBV4-1 and TRBJ2-1; 10 bases align to TRBD2. V shed 1 base, J shed 0 bases, and the junction held 9 bases outside the gene matches. The CDR3 sequence is 19 residues long. Germline-derived CDR1 and CDR2 are MGHRA and YSYEKL. Written as DNA, the CDR3 is TGCGCCAGCAGCCAAGGTGCCTACCCTAGCGGGAGCTCCTACAATGAGCAGTTCTTC. This codes for CASSQGAYPSGSSYNEQFF.

This clonotype was seen a few times. The chain employs TRBV10-3 and TRBJ2-6; TRBD1 matches 7 bases. Germline V gene data show CDR1 as ENHRY and CDR2 as SYGVKD. This CDR3 is built from 20 residues. V was clipped by 2 bases and J by 0 bases; unmatched bases: 13. This CDR3 reads CAISEVLWQGVYSGANVLTF. The CDR3 DNA is TGTGCCATCAGTGAGGTCCTGTGGCAGGGGGTGTACTCTGGGGCCAACGTCCTGACTTTC.

This clonotype showed up just a few times. The chain links TRBV29-1 to TRBJ1-1, with D tentatively TRBD1 (6 bases). V was trimmed by 5 bases and J by 0 bases, leaving 13 bases between them. The CDR3 spans 14 residues. Germline-derived CDR1 and CDR2 are SQVTM and ANQGSEA. CDR3 sequence: CSVSRGTMNTEAFF. The CDR3 bases are TGCAGCGTTAGCAGGGGAACCATGAACACTGAAGCTTTCTTT.

This clonotype was detected only a few times. The chain couples TRBV3-1 to TRBJ1-1, with 9 bases that match TRBD1. Germline CDR1 and CDR2: LGHDT and YNNKEL (reference sequence). This CDR3 is 15 amino acids long. V lost 0 bases, J lost 10 bases, and 9 bases stayed unmatched. As DNA, the CDR3 is TGTGCCAGCAGCCAAGAGGAGGGACAGGGACGGGGAGCTTTCTTT. Its protein product is CASSQEEGQGRGAFF. The variable domain in full, with the rest retrieved from reference TRBV3-1 and TRBJ1-1, is DTAVSQTPKYLVTQMGNDKSIKCEQNLGHDTMYWYKQDSKKFLKIMFSYNNKELIINETVPNRFSPKSPDKAHLNLHINSLELGDSAVYFCASSQEEGQGRGAFFGQGTRLTVV.

The chain links TRBV14 to TRBJ1-5; D possibly corresponds to TRBD1 (6 bases). There are 18 residues in the CDR3. The germline gives CDR1 SGHDN, CDR2 FVKESK. Trimming pared 0 bases from V and 1 base from J, leaving 16 bases between. In DNA, the CDR3 is TGTGCCAGCAGCCAAGATGGCAGGGGCATTACGAGCAATCAGCCCCAGCATTTT. Its translation: CASSQDGRGITSNQPQHF.

The chain links TRBV5-6 to TRBJ1-2, with 7 bases aligning to TRBD1. Germline-derived CDR1 and CDR2 are SGHDT and YYEEEE. The CDR3 loop spans 15 amino acids. The junction had 4 bases not matched to a gene; V was cut back by 0 bases and J by 2 bases. The CDR3 loop reads CASSLGGQPNYGYTF. Written as DNA, the CDR3 is TGTGCCAGCAGCTTGGGGGGACAGCCGAACTATGGCTACACCTTC.

This clonotype was seen more than once but under ten times. This sequence joins TRBV10-3 and TRBJ1-1; a weak D match, TRBD1 (5 bases). CDR3 length equals 14 residues. The germline V and J ends were trimmed by 6 bases and 3 bases, with 14 bases remaining between them. The germline CDR1 and CDR2 sequences are ENHRY and SYGVKD. The CDR3 bases are TGTGCCATCAGAAGGCAAGGGACGGACACTGAAGCTTTCTTT. Translated: CAIRRQGTDTEAFF.

This clonotype was counted only a few times. The DNA for the CDR3 is TGTGCCAGCAGTTATATTGGGGAGAATACGCAGTATTTT. As protein: CASSYIGENTQYF. The genes are TRBV12-3 or TRBV12-4 and TRBJ2-3, with D tentatively TRBD2 (5 bases). Between the trimmed V and J ends, which lost 4 bases and 7 bases, there was a span of 12 bases. The CDR3 sequence is 13 residues long.

This clonotype was seen a handful of times. The chain uses TRBV5-1 and TRBJ2-1, with TRBD2 matching 7 bases. The CDR3 is made up of 17 amino acids. Trimming cost V 2 bases and J 0 bases; bases outside gene matches: 8. Per germline, CDR1 SGHRS and CDR2 YFSETQ. The CDR3 reads CASSLTPAGSSYNEQFF. Here the CDR3 DNA reads TGCGCCAGCAGCTTAACGCCAGCGGGGAGCTCCTACAATGAGCAGTTCTTC.